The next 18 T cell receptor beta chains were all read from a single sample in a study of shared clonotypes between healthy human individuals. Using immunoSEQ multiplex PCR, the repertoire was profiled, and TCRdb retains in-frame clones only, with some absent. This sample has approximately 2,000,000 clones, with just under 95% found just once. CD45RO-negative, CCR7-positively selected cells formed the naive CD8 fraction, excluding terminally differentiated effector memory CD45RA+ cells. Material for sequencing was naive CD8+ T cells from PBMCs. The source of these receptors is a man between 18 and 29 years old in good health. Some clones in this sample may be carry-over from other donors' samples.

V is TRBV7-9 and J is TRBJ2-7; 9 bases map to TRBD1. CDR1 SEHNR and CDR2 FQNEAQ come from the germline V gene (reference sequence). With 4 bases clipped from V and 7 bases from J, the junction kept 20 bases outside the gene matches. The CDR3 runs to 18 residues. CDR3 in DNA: TGTGCCAGCAGCTCTATAACCGGGACAGGGAAATTTGGATTTGAGCAGTACTTC. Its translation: CASSSITGTGKFGFEQYF.

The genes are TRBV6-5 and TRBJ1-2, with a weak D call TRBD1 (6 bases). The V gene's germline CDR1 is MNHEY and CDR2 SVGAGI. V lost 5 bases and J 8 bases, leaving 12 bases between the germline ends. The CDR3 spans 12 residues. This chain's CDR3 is CASSQDRGGYTF. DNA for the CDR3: TGTGCCAGCAGTCAGGACAGAGGAGGCTACACCTTC.

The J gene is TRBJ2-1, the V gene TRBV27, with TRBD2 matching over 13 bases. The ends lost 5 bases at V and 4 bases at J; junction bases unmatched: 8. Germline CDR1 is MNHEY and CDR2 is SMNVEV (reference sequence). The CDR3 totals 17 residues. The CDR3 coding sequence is TGTGCCAGCAGTATCCTCGGGACTAGCGGGGCGTACAATGAGCAGTTCTTC. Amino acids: CASSILGTSGAYNEQFF.

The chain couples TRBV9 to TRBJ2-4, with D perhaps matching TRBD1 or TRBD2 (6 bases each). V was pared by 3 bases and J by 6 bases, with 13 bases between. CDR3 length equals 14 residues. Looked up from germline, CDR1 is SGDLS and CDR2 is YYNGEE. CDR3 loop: CASSARQEGNIQYF. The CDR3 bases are TGTGCCAGCAGCGCCAGACAGGAGGGAAACATTCAGTACTTC.

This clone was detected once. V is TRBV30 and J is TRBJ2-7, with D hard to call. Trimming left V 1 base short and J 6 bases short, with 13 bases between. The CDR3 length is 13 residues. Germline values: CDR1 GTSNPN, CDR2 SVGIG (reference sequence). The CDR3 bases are TGTGCCTGGAGTGGGATAGTGGTCCCCGAGCAGTACTTC. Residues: CAWSGIVVPEQYF.

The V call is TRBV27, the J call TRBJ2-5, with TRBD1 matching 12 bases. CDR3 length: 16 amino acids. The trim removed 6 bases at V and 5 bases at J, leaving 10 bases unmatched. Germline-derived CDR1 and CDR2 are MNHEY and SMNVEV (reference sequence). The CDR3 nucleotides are TGTGCCAGCAGCACAGGGACAGGGGGCATCGGGGAGACCCAGTACTTC. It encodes CASSTGTGGIGETQYF.

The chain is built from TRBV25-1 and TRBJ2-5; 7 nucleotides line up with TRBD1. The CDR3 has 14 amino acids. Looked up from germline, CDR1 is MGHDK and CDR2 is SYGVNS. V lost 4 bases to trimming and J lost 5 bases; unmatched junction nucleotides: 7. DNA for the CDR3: TGTGCCAGCAGTGTCGGCCAGGGGGTGGAGACCCAGTACTTC. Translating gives CASSVGQGVETQYF.

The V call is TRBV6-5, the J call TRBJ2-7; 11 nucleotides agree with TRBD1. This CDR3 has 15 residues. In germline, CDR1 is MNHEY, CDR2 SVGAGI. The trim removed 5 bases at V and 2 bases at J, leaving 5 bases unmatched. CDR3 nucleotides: TGTGCCAGCAGTCACGGGACAGGGGGGGCCTACGAGCAGTACTTC. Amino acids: CASSHGTGGAYEQYF.

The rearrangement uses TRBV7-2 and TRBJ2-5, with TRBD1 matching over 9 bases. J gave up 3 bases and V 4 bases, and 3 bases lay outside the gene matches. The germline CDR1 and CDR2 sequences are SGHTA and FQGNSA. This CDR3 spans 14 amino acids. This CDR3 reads CASSSRQGEETQYF. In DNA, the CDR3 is TGTGCCAGCAGCTCTAGACAGGGGGAAGAGACCCAGTACTTC.

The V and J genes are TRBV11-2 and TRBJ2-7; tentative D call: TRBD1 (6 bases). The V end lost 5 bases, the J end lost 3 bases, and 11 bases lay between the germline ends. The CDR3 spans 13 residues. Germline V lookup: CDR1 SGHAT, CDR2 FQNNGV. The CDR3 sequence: CASSTSQGYEQYF. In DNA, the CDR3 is TGTGCCAGCAGCACCTCACAGGGCTACGAGCAGTACTTC.

CDR3 bases: TGTGCCAGCAGTTTCCTCGGGACTAGCGGGAGTAACGACGAGCAGTACTTC. This translates into CASSFLGTSGSNDEQYF. The rearrangement joins TRBV27 to TRBJ2-7, with TRBD2 matching over 14 bases. Germline V lookup: CDR1 MNHEY, CDR2 SMNVEV (reference sequence). V was pared by 3 bases and J by 5 bases, with 9 bases of the junction left unmatched. CDR3 length: 17 amino acids.

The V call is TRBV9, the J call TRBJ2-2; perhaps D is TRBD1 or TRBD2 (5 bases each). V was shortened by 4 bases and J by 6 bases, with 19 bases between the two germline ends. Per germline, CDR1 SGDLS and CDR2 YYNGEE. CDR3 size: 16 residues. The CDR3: CASSPRVAGASGELFF. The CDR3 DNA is TGTGCCAGCAGCCCACGGGTGGCCGGGGCGTCCGGGGAGCTGTTTTTT.

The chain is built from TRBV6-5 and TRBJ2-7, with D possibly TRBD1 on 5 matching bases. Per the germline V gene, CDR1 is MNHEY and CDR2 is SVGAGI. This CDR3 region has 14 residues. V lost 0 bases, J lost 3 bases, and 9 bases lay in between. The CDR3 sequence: CASSYSDSYYEQYF. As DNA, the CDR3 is TGTGCCAGCAGTTACTCCGACAGTTACTACGAGCAGTACTTC.

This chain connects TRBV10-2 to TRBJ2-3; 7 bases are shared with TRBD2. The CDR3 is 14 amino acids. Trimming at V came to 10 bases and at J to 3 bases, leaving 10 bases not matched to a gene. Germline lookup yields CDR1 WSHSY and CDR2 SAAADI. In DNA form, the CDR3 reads TGCGCCATAGGGGTGGGAGGGCCGACAGATACGCAGTATTTT. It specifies CAIGVGGPTDTQYF.

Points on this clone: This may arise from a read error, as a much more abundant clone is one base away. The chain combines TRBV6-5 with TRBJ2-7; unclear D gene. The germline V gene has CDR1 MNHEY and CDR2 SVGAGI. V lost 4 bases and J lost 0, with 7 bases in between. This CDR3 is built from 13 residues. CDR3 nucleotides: TGTGCCAGCAGTTTGGGCACCTCCTACGAGCAGTACTTC. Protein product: CASSLGTSYEQYF.

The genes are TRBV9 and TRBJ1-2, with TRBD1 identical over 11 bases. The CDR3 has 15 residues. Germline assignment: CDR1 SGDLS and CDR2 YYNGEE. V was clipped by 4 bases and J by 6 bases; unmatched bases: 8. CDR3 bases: TGTGCCAGCAGCCTGAGGACAGGGGGCGTGGATGGCTACACCTTC. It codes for CASSLRTGGVDGYTF.

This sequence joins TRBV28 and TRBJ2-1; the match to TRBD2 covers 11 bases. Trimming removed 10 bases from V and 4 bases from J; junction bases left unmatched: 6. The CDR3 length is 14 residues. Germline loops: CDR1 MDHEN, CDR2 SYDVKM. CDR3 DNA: TGTGCCATTGCGACTAGCGGGATTTACAATGAGCAGTTCTTC. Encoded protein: CAIATSGIYNEQFF.

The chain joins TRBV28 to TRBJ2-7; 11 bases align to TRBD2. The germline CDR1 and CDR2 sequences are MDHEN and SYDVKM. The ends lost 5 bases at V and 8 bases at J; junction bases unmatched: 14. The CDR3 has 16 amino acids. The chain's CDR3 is CASSGNSGRATGQQYF. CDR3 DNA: TGTGCCAGCAGTGGAAATAGCGGGAGGGCCACCGGGCAGCAGTACTTC.